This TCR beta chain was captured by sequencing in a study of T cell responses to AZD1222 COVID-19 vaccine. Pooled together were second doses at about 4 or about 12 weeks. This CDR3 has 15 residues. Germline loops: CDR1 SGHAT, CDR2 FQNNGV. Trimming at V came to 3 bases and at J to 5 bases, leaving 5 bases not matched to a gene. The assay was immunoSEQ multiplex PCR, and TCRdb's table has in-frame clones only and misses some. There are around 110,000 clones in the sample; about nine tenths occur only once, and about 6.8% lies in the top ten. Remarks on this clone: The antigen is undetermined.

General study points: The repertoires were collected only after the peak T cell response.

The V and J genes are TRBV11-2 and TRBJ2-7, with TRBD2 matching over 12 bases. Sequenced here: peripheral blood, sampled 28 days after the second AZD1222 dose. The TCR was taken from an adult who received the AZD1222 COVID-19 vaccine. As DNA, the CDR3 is TGTGCCAGCAGCTTCCCTAGCGGGAGGGCCAACGAGCAGTACTTC. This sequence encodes CASSFPSGRANEQYF.